This T cell receptor (beta chain) originates from a study of blood T cell repertoires in COVID-19. In the study overall: Samples of COVID-19 (acute and convalescent) were obtained from the United States, Italy and Spain.

Cohort allocation depended upon clinical history that participants reported. Source study methods: Reference gene primer amplification yielded estimated nucleated cell counts. The assay was immunoSEQ multiplex PCR, and TCRdb's table has in-frame clones only and misses some. That table is the source of V, J and clone size, and D and trimming were worked out from the DNA. Of 200,000 to 300,000 clones detected, roughly 86% appear once; the ten largest clones hold approximately 2.5%. V dropped 4 bases and J dropped 2; count of bases not matched to a gene: 8. The CDR3 is made up of 16 amino acids. Germline CDR1 and CDR2: MNHEY and SMNVEV (reference sequence).

This chain joins TRBV27 and TRBJ2-1; TRBD2 aligns across 7 bases. The TCR was taken from a young woman who had recovered from COVID-19. The sample comprised PBMCs or T cells enriched from blood (not recorded which). CDR3 protein: CASSSYLGGAYNEQFF. DNA for the CDR3: TGTGCCAGCAGTTCTTATCTGGGGGGGGCCTACAATGAGCAGTTCTTC.